The 22 T cell receptor beta chains listed next were all sequenced from one sample in a study of response to subunit inactivated influenza vaccine. TCRdb passed the RT-PCR reads through MiXCR, listing each CDR3 protein once. The sample contains approximately 700,000 distinct CDR3 sequences, approximately 15% of which appear only once. The material sequenced was PBMCs from blood, taken approximately 15 days before vaccination. The receptors stem from a man aged 50 to 59 who received an inactivated influenza vaccine.

The rearrangement joins TRBV30 to TRBJ1-5, with a tentative D call TRBD1 (6 bases). V lost 1 base and J 6 bases, leaving 10 bases between the germline ends. Germline V gene data show CDR1 as GTSNPN and CDR2 as SVGIG (reference sequence). This CDR3 has 13 residues. The CDR3 nucleotides are TGTGCCTGGAGTGCAGGGGTATCTCAGCCCCAGCATTTT. It yields the protein CAWSAGVSQPQHF. Complete variable domain (other parts from reference TRBV30 and TRBJ1-5): SQTIHQWPATLVQPVGSPLSLECTVEGTSNPNLYWYRQAAGRGLQLLFYSVGIGQISSEVPQNLSASRPQDRQFILSSKKLLLSDSGFYLCAWSAGVSQPQHFGDGTRLSIL.

This clonotype was seen a handful of times. The chain employs TRBV5-1 and TRBJ2-7; TRBD1 agrees at 9 bases. The V gene's germline CDR1 is SGHRS and CDR2 YFSETQ. V lost 4 bases, J lost 6 bases, and 8 bases stayed unmatched. The CDR3 consists of 14 residues. This CDR3 is CASSPGQGKGEQYF. CDR3 DNA: TGCGCCAGCAGCCCAGGACAGGGGAAAGGCGAGCAGTACTTC.

This clonotype occurred a few times. The rearrangement joins TRBV7-2 to TRBJ2-7, with D possibly being TRBD1 (6 bases). The ends were cut back, 1 base at V and 2 bases at J, with 15 bases in the middle. This CDR3 has 16 residues. CDR1 and CDR2 from the germline V gene are SGHTA and FQGNSA. The CDR3 reads CASSLGGGPRPYEQYF. DNA of the CDR3: TGTGCCAGCAGCTTAGGTGGGGGCCCGAGGCCCTACGAGCAGTACTTC.

The genes are TRBV12-3 or TRBV12-4 and TRBJ2-1, with TRBD2 matching over 10 bases. V gave up 6 bases and J gave up 4 bases; unmatched junction bases: 9. The CDR3 totals 16 residues. For the CDR3, the DNA is TGTGCCAGCAGCCCTCCGGCTAGCGGGGGTTACAATGAGCAGTTCTTC. Translation gives CASSPPASGGYNEQFF.

Ten or more counts support this clonotype. This rearrangement joins TRBV20-1 to TRBJ1-6; 9 bases are shared with TRBD1. V lost 3 bases and J lost 10; bases outside the gene matches: 10. The CDR3 consists of 15 residues. CDR1 and CDR2 from the germline V gene are DFQATT and SNEGSKA (reference sequence). The CDR3 nucleotides read TGCAGTGCTAGTTTGTTGGACAGGGGATCATCACCCCTCCACTTT. Residues: CSASLLDRGSSPLHF.

This CDR3 reads CASEAGNTIYF. The CDR3 DNA follows: TGTGCCTCCGAGGCTGGAAACACCATATATTTT. V gene TRBV25-1 combines with J gene TRBJ1-3, with unresolved D. This CDR3 has 11 residues. With 11 bases removed from V and 2 bases from J, the gap between germline ends came to 7 bases. The germline CDR1 and CDR2 sequences are MGHDK and SYGVNS.

This clonotype was observed a handful of times. J is TRBJ2-1 and V is TRBV6-5, with 7 nucleotides matching TRBD2. Germline V gene lookup returns CDR1 MNHEY and CDR2 SVGAGI. CDR3 length: 15 residues. Trimming took 4 bases from V and 4 from J; bases not matched to a gene: 7. CDR3 DNA: TGTGCCAGCAGTTCTAGCGGACCTGCTTACAATGAGCAGTTCTTC. This translates into CASSSSGPAYNEQFF.

The chain links TRBV7-2 to TRBJ2-5, with D possibly TRBD2 on 6 matching bases. The CDR3 is made up of 16 amino acids. V lost 4 bases and J 4 bases, leaving 19 bases between the germline ends. Germline V gene lookup returns CDR1 SGHTA and CDR2 FQGNSA. CDR3 coding DNA: TGTGCCAGCAGCTCCATGGGACCGGGGGTCCGAGAGACCCAGTACTTC. It codes for CASSSMGPGVRETQYF. The variable domain in full, with the rest retrieved from reference TRBV7-2 and TRBJ2-5, is GAGVSQSPSNKVTEKGKDVELRCDPISGHTALYWYRQSLGQGLEFLIYFQGNSAPDKSGLPSDRFSAERTGGSVSTLTIQRTQQEDSAVYLCASSSMGPGVRETQYFGPGTRLLVL.

This clonotype was observed a few times. The chain combines TRBV20-1 with TRBJ2-5; D might be TRBD2 (6 bases). CDR3 length equals 12 residues. Germline V lookup: CDR1 DFQATT, CDR2 SNEGSKA (reference sequence). The V end lost 3 bases, the J end lost 5 bases, and 10 bases lay between the germline ends. CDR3 DNA sequence: TGCAGTGCTAGTGCAGGAGGGGAGACCCAGTACTTC. Protein sequence: CSASAGGETQYF.

CDR3: CASSPGTRLSETQYF. CDR3 coding DNA: TGTGCCAGTAGCCCCGGGACTAGACTCTCTGAGACCCAGTACTTC. The V call is TRBV19, the J call TRBJ2-5, with 8 nucleotides matching TRBD2. Germline CDR1 reads LNHDA; CDR2 reads SQIVND (reference sequence). V shed 6 bases and J 5 bases; nucleotides not matched to a gene: 11. This CDR3 comprises 15 residues.

The genes are TRBV2 and TRBJ2-1; 10 positions agree with TRBD2. V lost 2 bases to trimming and J lost 4 bases; unmatched junction nucleotides: 8. The germline CDR1 and CDR2 sequences are SNHLY and FYNNEI. This CDR3 is built from 17 residues. The CDR3 sequence is CASSERLWTSGYNEQFF. The CDR3 DNA reads as TGTGCCAGCAGTGAACGCCTTTGGACTAGCGGATACAATGAGCAGTTCTTC. The whole variable domain, filled in from reference TRBV2 and TRBJ2-1, reads EPEVTQTPSHQVTQMGQEVILRCVPISNHLYFYWYRQILGQKVEFLVSFYNNEISEKSEIFDDQFSVERPDGSNFTLKIRSTKLEDSAMYFCASSERLWTSGYNEQFFGPGTRLTVL.

This clonotype was seen a handful of times. V usage is TRBV5-1 and J usage is TRBJ2-3; the D is unclear. Germline CDR1 is SGHRS and CDR2 is YFSETQ. The V end was cut by 0 bases, the J end by 0 bases, with 8 bases between. The CDR3 spans 15 residues. The CDR3 DNA sequence: TGCGCCAGCAGCTTGGAGGTCAGAAGCACAGATACGCAGTATTTT. The encoded protein is CASSLEVRSTDTQYF.

This clonotype was observed many times. This rearrangement joins TRBV12-3 or TRBV12-4 to TRBJ1-3; D is possibly TRBD1 (5 bases). V was clipped by 2 bases and J by 0 bases, with 8 bases between them. The CDR3 runs to 15 residues. The CDR3 region is CASSLRGFSGNTIYF. In DNA form, the CDR3 reads TGTGCCAGCAGTTTAAGGGGTTTCTCTGGAAACACCATATATTTT.

At least ten counts were recorded for this clonotype. The chain employs TRBV4-3 and TRBJ2-2; either TRBD1 or TRBD2 may fit D (5 bases each). The ends were cut back, 0 bases at V and 6 bases at J, with 17 bases in the middle. The germline CDR1 and CDR2 sequences are LGHNA and YSLEER. The CDR3 contains 17 residues. This chain's CDR3 is CASSQDSRGWGSGELFF. The CDR3 bases are TGCGCCAGCAGCCAAGATTCGAGGGGATGGGGATCCGGGGAGCTGTTTTTT.

This sequence joins TRBV20-1 and TRBJ2-1; 8 nucleotides line up with TRBD1. J gave up 4 bases and V 8 bases, and 7 bases lay outside the gene matches. This CDR3 is 13 amino acids long. The germline gives CDR1 DFQATT, CDR2 SNEGSKA (reference sequence). The CDR3 spells CSSRQGLYNEQFF. In nucleotides, the CDR3 is TGCAGTTCTCGACAGGGGCTTTACAATGAGCAGTTCTTC.

This clonotype has ten or more counts. The rearrangement uses TRBV5-5 and TRBJ2-7; D unclear. CDR1 is SGHKS and CDR2 is YYEKEE in the germline V gene (reference sequence). The V gene lost 1 base and the J gene lost 5 bases, with 7 bases spanning the gap. There are 12 residues in the CDR3. CDR3 protein: CASSLTLNEQYF. In nucleotides, the CDR3 is TGTGCCAGCAGCTTGACCCTAAACGAGCAGTACTTC.

This clonotype has a single count. This rearrangement joins TRBV7-2 to TRBJ2-7; 9 bases line up with TRBD1. The V gene end was trimmed by 5 bases and the J gene end by 6 bases; junction bases not matched to a gene: 8. Germline lookup yields CDR1 SGHTA and CDR2 FQGNSA. The CDR3 consists of 14 residues. CDR3 nucleotide sequence: TGTGCCAGCAGCCTCACAGGGGGCGCGGGCGAGCAGTACTTC. Protein sequence: CASSLTGGAGEQYF.

Of note for this clonotype: The junction does not match germline at one end; this may be a read error. The chain carries TRBV20-1 and TRBJ2-3, with 10 bases lining up with TRBD2. From germline, CDR1 is DFQATT and CDR2 SNEGSKA (reference sequence). This CDR3 is built from 16 residues. The CDR3 sequence: CCAREILAGNTDTQYF. CDR3 bases: TGCTGTGCTAGAGAGATACTAGCGGGGAACACAGATACGCAGTATTTT.

This clonotype was seen only a few times. The chain employs TRBV7-9 and TRBJ2-5; possibly TRBD2 for D (5 bases). This CDR3 spans 14 amino acids. Germline V gene sequence: CDR1 SEHNR, CDR2 FQNEAQ (reference sequence). V shed 1 base and J shed 4 bases, with 10 bases lying between them. Written as DNA, the CDR3 is TGTGCCAGCAGCTTAGATACTAGTGGAGAGACCCAGTACTTC. Amino acids: CASSLDTSGETQYF. The full variable domain, with the rest looked up from reference TRBV7-9 and TRBJ2-5, is DTGVSQNPRHKITKRGQNVTFRCDPISEHNRLYWYRQTLGQGPEFLTYFQNEAQLEKSRLLSDRFSAERPKGSFSTLEIQRTEQGDSAMYLCASSLDTSGETQYFGPGTRLLVL.

In this sample, this clonotype turned up a few times. The gene calls are TRBV20-1 and TRBJ2-3; 10 bases map to TRBD2. This CDR3 comprises 15 residues. Germline values: CDR1 DFQATT, CDR2 SNEGSKA (reference sequence). V shed 0 bases, J shed 4 bases, and the junction held 4 bases outside the gene matches. The CDR3 DNA is TGCAGTGCTAGAGATAGCGGGAGGATGGCAGATACGCAGTATTTT. Amino acid sequence: CSARDSGRMADTQYF.

The rearrangement links TRBV28 to TRBJ2-7, with 9 bases lining up with TRBD2. This CDR3 has 15 residues. The trim removed 2 bases at V and 5 bases at J, leaving 7 bases unmatched. In germline, CDR1 is MDHEN, CDR2 SYDVKM. The DNA of the CDR3 is TGTGCCAGCAGTTTAGGTCTAGCGGGAATCCACGAGCAGTACTTC. As protein: CASSLGLAGIHEQYF.

J is TRBJ1-2 and V is TRBV6-2 or TRBV6-3; D is unclear. The CDR3 sequence is 13 residues long. The germline gives CDR1 MNHEY, CDR2 SVGEGT. Trimming took 5 bases from V and 2 from J, leaving 9 bases between them. CDR3 sequence (DNA): TGTGCCAGCAGTGATTGGGCAAACTATGGCTACACCTTC. Encoded protein: CASSDWANYGYTF.